A single T cell receptor beta chain is shown here with its context. Its antigen is as yet unknown. V was shortened by 4 bases and J by 5 bases, with 17 bases between the two germline ends. Germline V gene data show CDR1 as MDHEN and CDR2 as SYDVKM. The CDR3 runs 15 residues. This record belongs to a study of CD4 T cells in relation to SARS-CoV-2 and coronaviruses. As for the study in general: ViraFEST: roughly ten-day antigen culture of PBMCs, then TCR beta CDR3 sequencing. Shared crossreactive spike epitopes were mapped to their HLA restriction. Controls used an HIV-1 Nef peptide pool or no peptide. Whole-study results and caveats: About 65% of donors had memory CD4+ clonotypes crossrecognizing SARS-CoV-2 and common cold coronavirus spike.

TCRdb keeps only in-frame clones here, not all; method: immunoSEQ multiplex PCR. The sample consists of 20,000 to 25,000 clones, 65% to 80% of them appearing once. The unexposed donors gave CD4+ T cells in about 2010-2019, prior to COVID-19. Isolation of CD4+ T cells took place after approximately 10 days in culture. The chain has TRBV28 and TRBJ1-2; possible D gene TRBD1, 5 bases. The sample consisted of CD4+ T cells from PBMCs, cultured in vitro. The receptor's source is a human donor in good health. The CDR3 sequence is CASSSDMGRGYGYTF. The CDR3 nucleotides read TGTGCCAGCAGTTCTGACATGGGGAGGGGATATGGCTACACCTTC.